This is a list of T cell receptor beta chains from one sample in a study of shared clonotypes between healthy human individuals. The repertoire was sequenced with immunoSEQ multiplex PCR; TCRdb's copy has only in-frame clones and lacks some. This table has roughly 1.5 million clones, around 98% appearing once. Sequenced: naive CD4+ T cells sorted from blood. These receptors were collected from a man younger than 45 in good health. Both conserved end residues are part of each CDR3. A D gene is named only where the DNA matches it firmly. The size of a clone is reported for some rows only, either as once, few or many, or as a class for expanded clones.

J gene	clone size	V gene	D gene	CDR3 protein	CDR3 DNA
TRBJ2-2	.	TRBV6-1	TRBD2	CASSAILAGANTGELFF	TGTGCCAGCAGTGCGATACTAGCGGGGGCGAACACCGGGGAGCTGTTTTTT
TRBJ1-3	.	TRBV18	.	CASSSPPGAGGNTIYF	TGTGCCAGCTCATCCCCCCCAGGGGCCGGAGGAAACACCATATATTTT
TRBJ2-7	.	TRBV6-6	TRBD2	CASSKRERGYEQYF	TGTGCCAGCAGTAAGCGGGAGAGGGGATACGAGCAGTACTTC
TRBJ2-7	few	TRBV7-8	.	CASSLAREQYF	TGTGCCAGCAGCTTAGCCCGGGAGCAGTACTTC
TRBJ2-1	.	TRBV5-1	.	CASRMSSLYNEQFF	TGCGCCAGCAGGATGTCCTCCCTATACAATGAGCAGTTCTTC
TRBJ1-4	.	TRBV7-9	.	CASSFPQEDFATNEKLFF	TGTGCCAGCAGCTTTCCTCAGGAAGACTTTGCAACTAATGAAAAACTGTTTTTT
TRBJ2-5	.	TRBV2	.	CASSGAVYQETQYF	TGTGCCAGCAGTGGAGCGGTTTACCAAGAGACCCAGTACTTC
TRBJ2-2	once	TRBV10-3	TRBD2	CAISEPLAGNRANTGELFF	TGTGCCATCAGTGAGCCCCTAGCGGGAAACAGGGCGAACACCGGGGAGCTGTTTTTT
TRBJ2-1	.	TRBV20-1	.	CSAVDNEQFF	TGCAGTGCGGTAGACAATGAGCAGTTCTTC
TRBJ2-2	.	TRBV2	TRBD1	CASKDRELTGELFF	TGTGCCAGCAAGGACAGGGAATTAACCGGGGAGCTGTTTTTT
TRBJ1-2	few	TRBV18	TRBD1	CASSPETGDPYGYTF	TGTGCCAGCTCACCAGAGACAGGGGACCCATATGGCTACACCTTC
TRBJ2-7	once	TRBV19	TRBD1	CASSTTQGARAQQYF	TGTGCCAGTAGTACTACACAGGGGGCACGCGCCCAGCAGTACTTC
TRBJ2-6	.	TRBV5-1	.	CASSLEFSGANVLTF	TGCGCCAGCAGCTTGGAGTTCTCTGGGGCCAACGTCCTGACTTTC
TRBJ2-2	.	TRBV18	TRBD2	CASSPGLAGGAGELFF	TGTGCCAGCTCACCGGGACTAGCGGGAGGCGCCGGGGAGCTGTTTTTT
TRBJ2-3	.	TRBV9	TRBD1	CASSSGQGGADTQYF	TGTGCCAGCAGCTCGGGACAGGGGGGGGCAGATACGCAGTATTTT
TRBJ1-1	.	TRBV6-1	TRBD1	CASGQANTEAFF	TGTGCCAGTGGACAGGCAAACACTGAAGCTTTCTTT
TRBJ2-5	.	TRBV5-1	TRBD1	CASSVTSRGQETQYF	TGCGCCAGCAGCGTGACTTCCAGGGGGCAAGAGACCCAGTACTTC
TRBJ2-3	.	TRBV7-2	.	CASSLADLDTQYF	TGTGCCAGCAGCTTAGCGGATTTAGATACGCAGTATTTT
TRBJ2-2	.	TRBV5-1	.	CASTLGGENAGELFF	TGCGCCAGTACACTCGGGGGTGAAAACGCCGGGGAGCTGTTTTTT
TRBJ2-1	once	TRBV5-8	.	CASSWDSYNEQFF	TGTGCCAGCAGCTGGGACTCCTACAATGAGCAGTTCTTC
TRBJ2-5	.	TRBV5-1	.	CASSGESLQTQYF	TGCGCCAGCAGCGGCGAGAGTTTACAGACCCAGTACTTC
TRBJ2-2	.	TRBV11-3	TRBD2	CASSFRGGRRTGELFF	TGTGCCAGCAGCTTCCGGGGAGGGCGTCGCACCGGGGAGCTGTTTTTT
TRBJ2-2	once	TRBV2	.	CASSKDIGELFF	TGTGCCAGCAGCAAGGATATCGGGGAGCTGTTTTTT
TRBJ2-3	.	TRBV19	TRBD2	CASSIPSGLAVTDTQYF	TGTGCCAGTAGTATCCCATCGGGACTAGCGGTCACAGATACGCAGTATTTT
TRBJ2-3	once	TRBV7-7	TRBD1	CASSSTGGGLDTQYF	TGTGCTAGCAGCTCGACAGGGGGCGGTTTAGATACGCAGTATTTT
TRBJ2-5	.	TRBV6-5	.	CASSYSRGSQETQYF	TGTGCCAGCAGTTACTCGAGGGGGTCCCAAGAGACCCAGTACTTC
TRBJ1-2	once	TRBV9	TRBD1	CASSVGTGGVLYGYTF	TGTGCCAGCAGCGTAGGCACAGGGGGCGTTCTTTATGGCTACACCTTC
TRBJ2-1	once	TRBV5-1	.	CASSLGREVGEQFF	TGCGCCAGCAGCTTGGGGAGGGAAGTTGGTGAGCAGTTCTTC